This is a list of T cell receptor beta chains from one sample in a study of cytomegalovirus exposure and HLA in healthy donors. Clones were read by immunoSEQ multiplex PCR, and TCRdb kept only the in-frame ones, dropping some. The repertoire has around 120,000 clones, about 80% of them found once; the top ten carry approximately 3%. Sequences were obtained from PBMCs. The receptors shown here come from a woman in her thirties or forties in good health and CMV-seronegative. Each CDR3 is given with its conserved first and last residue. Each record gives: J gene, clone size, V gene, CDR3 protein. Not all rows give a size; the values are once, few, many and, for expanded clones, a class.

J: TRBJ2-7; size: NA; V: TRBV2; CDR3: CASSRDRVDEQYF
J: TRBJ1-1; size: NA; V: TRBV5-1; CDR3: CASSGGTGTEAFF
J: TRBJ2-5; size: NA; V: TRBV5-4; CDR3: CASSLVGGAQLETQYF
J: TRBJ2-2; size: NA; V: TRBV4-1; CDR3: CASSQIAGGPGGELFF
J: TRBJ1-3; size: NA; V: TRBV19; CDR3: CAGTSSSGNTIYF
J: TRBJ2-1; size: few; V: TRBV18; CDR3: CASSPSLAYNEQFF
J: TRBJ2-2; size: NA; V: TRBV2; CDR3: CASNPRTSENTGELFF
J: TRBJ2-7; size: NA; V: TRBV15; CDR3: CATSRDLAGGYEQYF
J: TRBJ2-1; size: NA; V: TRBV7-8; CDR3: CASSSTSGGSYNEQFF
J: TRBJ2-5; size: few; V: TRBV19; CDR3: CASSYGGETQYF
J: TRBJ1-2; size: NA; V: TRBV6-6; CDR3: CASSLMSRVDYGYTF
J: TRBJ2-1; size: once; V: TRBV29-1; CDR3: CSAETGYNEQFF
J: TRBJ2-1; size: NA; V: TRBV11-2; CDR3: CASSLDHGRSQFF
J: TRBJ2-3; size: NA; V: TRBV7-9; CDR3: CASSLGTSPSTDTQYF
J: TRBJ2-2; size: NA; V: TRBV18; CDR3: CASSPPTGGNTGELFF
J: TRBJ1-1; size: once; V: TRBV14; CDR3: CATADTLNTEAFF
J: TRBJ1-5; size: NA; V: TRBV28; CDR3: CASWGDRHTTQHF
J: TRBJ1-2; size: NA; V: TRBV7-2; CDR3: CASSLNGPGNYGYTF
J: TRBJ2-3; size: NA; V: TRBV28; CDR3: CASSLDRGGTDTQYF
J: TRBJ1-3; size: NA; V: TRBV5-8; CDR3: CASRRTGPAGNTIYF
J: TRBJ1-1; size: NA; V: TRBV28; CDR3: CAARTETEAFF
J: TRBJ2-5; size: NA; V: TRBV25-1; CDR3: CASNPGTGGSKQYF
J: TRBJ2-7; size: once; V: TRBV28; CDR3: CASSLSSGRYEQYF
J: TRBJ1-6; size: few; V: TRBV5-1; CDR3: CASSRWTGDNSPLHF
J: TRBJ1-1; size: NA; V: TRBV5-1; CDR3: CASSHEGTGAIEAFF
J: TRBJ1-4; size: NA; V: TRBV28; CDR3: CASRPGGNEKLFF
J: TRBJ2-2; size: NA; V: TRBV4-1; CDR3: CASSQDLARGDTGELFF
J: TRBJ1-1; size: NA; V: TRBV7-9; CDR3: CASSLAPGRISIEAFF
J: TRBJ1-1; size: NA; V: TRBV19; CDR3: CASTHRGISEAFF
J: TRBJ1-1; size: once; V: TRBV11-2; CDR3: CASSLVQGETEAFF
J: TRBJ2-1; size: NA; V: TRBV6-5; CDR3: CASTDRGSLNQQFF
J: TRBJ2-6; size: NA; V: TRBV2; CDR3: CASSGLAGGPSGANVLTF
J: TRBJ1-1; size: NA; V: TRBV19; CDR3: CASSIDRERSEAFF
J: TRBJ2-2; size: NA; V: TRBV5-1; CDR3: CASLKGGYTGELFF
J: TRBJ2-7; size: NA; V: TRBV12-5; CDR3: CASGLGDRPYEQYF
J: TRBJ1-3; size: once; V: TRBV10-2; CDR3: CASSGTSSGNTIYF
J: TRBJ1-2; size: NA; V: TRBV7-9; CDR3: CSSSRGTGTAF
J: TRBJ2-5; size: NA; V: TRBV14; CDR3: CASSLGGLETQYF
J: TRBJ2-5; size: NA; V: TRBV5-6; CDR3: CASSLAQGLGRETQYF
J: TRBJ2-1; size: once; V: TRBV7-9; CDR3: CASSLKGTSGGAWNEQFF
J: TRBJ2-5; size: NA; V: TRBV7-6; CDR3: CASSPEGETQYF